The sequence of this T cell receptor beta chain was determined in a study of shared T cell receptors in the human thymus. This CDR3 has 15 residues. V was pared by 4 bases and J by 4 bases, with 14 bases between. Germline CDR1 and CDR2: MGHRA and YSYEKL. The table came from immunoSEQ multiplex PCR; TCRdb's copy has only in-frame clones and leaves some out. The sample includes some 700,000 clones, more than 75% of them seen just once. The same sample was also used in a study of human thymus T cells. That investigation notes: Immunologically healthy infants in Finland undergoing congenital heart defect surgery were the donors. Corrective cardiac surgery supplied the resected thymus tissue. Thymic and blood repertoires appeared to display a bias in their usage of V and J genes. Unrelated individuals reportedly shared highly overlapping thymic TCR repertoires.

V and J are TRBV4-1 and TRBJ1-5; the D gene is possibly TRBD1 (6 bases). The receptor's source is a boy in the first two years of life with a congenital heart defect. Sequencing was carried out using thymocytes. The CDR3 DNA sequence: TGCGCCAGCAGCCTTCCCGACAGGAGTAATCAGCCCCAGCATTTT. This translates into CASSLPDRSNQPQHF.